The next 9 T cell receptor beta chains were all read from a single sample in a study of human T cells and chemical hapten exposure. Time point reported: healthy volunteer bleed at 6 weeks. The authors extracted total RNA from unfractionated whole blood. Via MiXCR, TCRdb re-called the RACE reads, giving one row per CDR3 protein. In the table there are fewer than 100,000 distinct CDR3 sequences, 8.5% to 10% of which are singletons. The sample was whole blood. The receptors here all came from a female donor in good health. Some clones in this sample may be carry-over from other donors' samples.

This clonotype was seen only a few times. The chain combines TRBV12-3 or TRBV12-4 with TRBJ2-2; 11 bases fit TRBD2. The CDR3 length is 22 residues. V trimming: 2 bases; J trimming: 0 bases; junction bases outside the gene matches: 17. CDR3 coding DNA: TGTGCCAGCAGTTTAAGCTTTTGGGCCGACCTTAGCGGGGGGGCGAACACCGGGGAGCTGTTTTTT. This translates into CASSLSFWADLSGGANTGELFF.

In this sample, this clonotype turned up a few times. The chain recombines TRBV2 with TRBJ2-7; 12 nucleotides align to TRBD2. The V gene end was trimmed by 0 bases and the J gene end by 7 bases; junction bases not matched to a gene: 7. The CDR3 sequence is 16 residues long. CDR1 is SNHLY, CDR2 FYNNEI, per germline. The CDR3 is CASSEARLAGAGEQYF. The CDR3 coding sequence is TGTGCCAGCAGTGAAGCAAGACTAGCGGGGGCGGGGGAGCAGTACTTC.

This clonotype was picked up a small number of times. This sequence joins TRBV29-1 and TRBJ1-1; 7 nucleotides agree with TRBD1. The germline gives CDR1 SQVTM, CDR2 ANQGSEA. V was clipped by 2 bases and J by 5 bases; unmatched bases: 2. CDR3 length equals 12 residues. CDR3 nucleotide sequence: TGCAGCGTTGAAAAGACAGGGACTGAAGCTTTCTTT. This sequence encodes CSVEKTGTEAFF.

The sample holds a few counts of this clonotype. V usage is TRBV5-1 and J usage is TRBJ1-2; 8 bases are a match to TRBD1. V lost 2 bases to trimming and J lost 8 bases; unmatched junction nucleotides: 5. The CDR3 consists of 13 residues. The V gene's germline CDR1 is SGHRS and CDR2 YFSETQ. DNA for the CDR3: TGCGCCAGCAGCTTTGGACAGGGAGGAGGCTACACCTTC. Protein product: CASSFGQGGGYTF.

This clonotype was recorded at least ten times. The V and J genes are TRBV6-2 or TRBV6-3 and TRBJ2-1, with TRBD1 matching over 10 bases. The CDR3 contains 16 residues. Germline-derived CDR1 and CDR2 are MNHEY and SVGEGT. Trimming at V came to 5 bases and at J to 9 bases, leaving 13 bases not matched to a gene. The chain's CDR3 is CASSPQRQGATIEQFF. CDR3 sequence (DNA): TGTGCCAGCAGTCCACAGAGACAGGGGGCTACTATTGAGCAGTTCTTC.

In this sample, this clonotype turned up many times. This chain connects TRBV24-1 to TRBJ1-2; D might be TRBD1 (6 bases). Germline V gene sequence: CDR1 KGHDR, CDR2 SFDVKD. The CDR3 length is 13 residues. Trimming cost V 2 bases and J 6 bases, with 9 bases left between them. CDR3 in DNA: TGTGCCACCAGTGATTCCAGGGGCCATGGCTACACCTTC. Residues: CATSDSRGHGYTF.

The chain recombines TRBV6-2 or TRBV6-3 with TRBJ2-2; 11 bases are shared with TRBD1. V lost 2 bases and J lost 7; bases outside the gene matches: 3. The CDR3 spans 15 residues. Germline CDR1 and CDR2: MNHEY and SVGEGT. This CDR3 is CASSYGQGAYGELFF. For the CDR3, the DNA is TGTGCCAGCAGTTACGGACAGGGGGCTTACGGGGAGCTGTTTTTT.

This clonotype has more than one count but fewer than ten. The chain links TRBV10-3 to TRBJ1-2, with a tentative D call TRBD1 (6 bases). Trimming removed 3 bases at V and 3 bases at J, with 17 bases between. The CDR3 has 16 amino acids. Per the germline V gene, CDR1 is ENHRY and CDR2 is SYGVKD. As DNA, the CDR3 is TGTGCCATCAGTGACCCCTCGACAGGCGGAGACTATGGCTACACCTTC. Its protein product is CAISDPSTGGDYGYTF.

The V call is TRBV28, the J call TRBJ2-7; 10 bases agree with TRBD2. Germline trimming cut 2 bases from V and 12 bases from J; bases unmatched to any gene: 10. This CDR3 spans 14 amino acids. CDR1 is MDHEN and CDR2 is SYDVKM in the germline V gene. The DNA for the CDR3 is TGTGCCAGCAGTTTAGGAGAACTAGCGGGGTACGGGTACTTC. Translation gives CASSLGELAGYGYF. The full variable domain, completed using reference TRBV28 and TRBJ2-7, is DVKVTQSSRYLVKRTGEKVFLECVQDMDHENMFWYRQDPGLGLRLIYFSYDVKMKEKGDIPEGYSVSREKKERFSLILESASTNQTSMYLCASSLGELAGYGYFGPGTRLTVT.